The sequence of this T cell receptor beta chain was determined in a study of cytomegalovirus exposure and HLA in healthy donors. Points from the study as a whole: Exclusion as indistinguishable affected some V segments, including TRBV6-2 and TRBV6-3. The productive fraction for most TCR beta V segments was about 90% or about 30% in an earlier analysis.

PCR employed 60 Vbeta and 13 Jbeta primers. Authors' methods: Later, roughly 80 million unique TCR beta chains were counted in an analysis, and about 12 million of them were shared. Sequenced by immunoSEQ multiplex PCR; TCRdb stores in-frame clones only, minus some. The DNA was the basis for D and trimming; V, J and clone size are from that table. The sample holds 98,000 or so clones, about three quarters seen once. The CDR3 is 14 residues long. V lost 5 bases, J lost 2 bases, and 12 bases lay in between. Germline assignment: CDR1 SSHAT and CDR2 FNYEAQ (reference sequence). In the case of this clone: The antigen remains undetermined.

This clonotype originated in a human donor in good health. Sequences were obtained from PBMCs. The chain has TRBV7-7 and TRBJ2-5; D is perhaps TRBD2 (6 bases). CDR3: CASSRNLAQETQYF. CDR3 nucleotides: TGTGCCAGCAGCCGGAACCTAGCGCAAGAGACCCAGTACTTC.